This T cell receptor (beta chain) derives from a study of PD-1 blockade in mismatch repair-deficient tumors (dated by TCRdb to about 2017). With respect to the entire study: Between September 2013 and late 2016, the trial enrolled 86 consecutive patients with some eleven types of mismatch repair-deficient cancer, all of whom had received prior treatment and were progressing. Tumor-associated T cell clones in the peripheral blood of patients responding to PD-1 blockade were tracked using deep sequencing of TCR CDR3 regions.

Overall study outcomes, separate from this receptor: After pembrolizumab, tumor-resident clones, which were often undetectable in blood before treatment, expanded rapidly and then contracted, generally ahead of radiologic responses.

With regard to this clone: The antigen this receptor binds is unknown. Nothing much larger sits one base from this clone, and base qualities are not available.

For every enrolled patient, mismatch repair deficiency was confirmed by either polymerase chain reaction or immunohistochemistry. TCR sequencing was performed for a few patients who responded to pembrolizumab therapy. The phase II trial prospectively tested pembrolizumab PD-1 blockade in advanced mismatch repair-deficient cancers regardless of tissue of origin. Peripheral blood T cell samples were gathered serially, both before PD-1 blockade started and at multiple time points afterward. Blood sampling times were reported as weeks after the first pembrolizumab dose. The library was prepared using the immunoSEQ multiplex PCR assay. In TCRdb, the immuneACCESS table is reduced to in-frame sequences with V and J assigned. These tables do not hold every clone; where another copy was compared, an unresolved V gene accounts for under half, and the others remain unexplained. The sample table shows 120,000 or so clones, and 88% are seen once. The top ten constitute about an eighth of the sample.

CDR1 and CDR2 are read off the germline V gene (reference sequence) as DFQATT and SNEGSKA. The CDR3, cysteine through phenylalanine, is 10 amino acids long. Here the CDR3 DNA is all that survives: 30 bases in frame from base 1. The source is an adult with mismatch repair-deficient cancer. Material: peripheral blood, obtained approximately 71 weeks after starting pembrolizumab. This chain joins TRBV20-1 to TRBJ2-7; no D gene is confidently identified. The nucleotide sequence reads TGCAGAGACCATTACCGCGAGCAGTACTTC. Its protein reads: CRDHYREQYF.